Following are 26 T cell receptor beta chains from one sample sequenced in a study of response to subunit inactivated influenza vaccine. TCRdb fed the RT-PCR reads into MiXCR, producing one record per CDR3 protein. The sample lists 450,000 to 500,000 distinct CDR3 sequences; over 9.5% were seen once. Sample: PBMCs from blood, taken 35 to 45 days after vaccination. The receptors derive from a man over 45 who received an inactivated influenza vaccine.

In its sample, this clonotype was seen many times. The rearrangement uses TRBV4-3 and TRBJ2-7, with TRBD1 identical over 8 bases. The CDR3 covers 14 residues. The germline V gene has CDR1 LGHNA and CDR2 YSLEER. V trimming: 4 bases; J trimming: 7 bases; junction bases outside the gene matches: 9. CDR3 nucleotides: TGCGCCAGCAGCCTCGGGACAGGCCCCCTGGAGCAGTACTTC. It codes for CASSLGTGPLEQYF.

The chain joins TRBV28 to TRBJ2-5; D perhaps matches TRBD1 (5 bases). Trimming cost V 6 bases and J 1 base, with 12 bases left between them. CDR1 and CDR2 from the germline V gene are MDHEN and SYDVKM. The CDR3 has 14 residues. In DNA, the CDR3 is TGTGCCAGCAGGCCCCAGGGAACCCAAGAGACCCAGTACTTC. This codes for CASRPQGTQETQYF.

This clonotype has a count of ten or more. This chain links TRBV12-3 or TRBV12-4 with TRBJ2-7; D might be TRBD1 or TRBD2, each matching 6 bases. Trimming shortened V by 3 bases and J by 2 bases, and 11 bases separated the two germline ends. The CDR3 loop spans 14 amino acids. CDR3 in amino acids: CASSFGGLPYEQYF. In DNA form, the CDR3 reads TGTGCCAGCAGTTTTGGGGGGCTACCCTACGAGCAGTACTTC.

This clonotype was picked up a small number of times. V and J are TRBV12-3 or TRBV12-4 and TRBJ2-5, with 7 bases lining up with TRBD1. The length of the CDR3 is 15 residues. J gave up 5 bases and V 5 bases, and 11 bases lay outside the gene matches. The CDR3 sequence: CASSADRERRETQYF. Written as DNA, the CDR3 is TGTGCCAGCAGTGCCGACAGGGAACGTCGGGAGACCCAGTACTTC.

The genes are TRBV6-5 and TRBJ1-2; D remains ambiguous. The CDR3 extends over 14 amino acids. V was trimmed by 2 bases and J by 8 bases, leaving 15 bases between them. Per germline, CDR1 MNHEY and CDR2 SVGAGI. In nucleotides, the CDR3 is TGTGCCAGCAGTTACGAGGCCGGCCTGGGAGGCTACACCTTC. Translation gives CASSYEAGLGGYTF.

The chain carries TRBV6-1 and TRBJ1-5, with D perhaps matching TRBD1 (6 bases). V was pared by 2 bases and J by 5 bases, with 10 bases between. Germline assignment: CDR1 MNHNS and CDR2 SASEGT. The CDR3 length is 14 residues. The CDR3 region has the DNA TGTGCCAGCAGTGAAAAAGGGGGGGATCAGCCCCAGCATTTT. The encoded protein is CASSEKGGDQPQHF.

This clonotype was detected a few times. This chain uses TRBV24-1 with TRBJ2-7; a possible D gene is TRBD2 (6 bases). V shed 6 bases and J shed 1 base, with 9 bases lying between them. This CDR3 comprises 13 residues. Germline-derived CDR1 and CDR2 are KGHDR and SFDVKD. The CDR3 here is CATSRGGSYEQYF. CDR3 sequence (DNA): TGTGCCACCAGTCGGGGAGGATCCTACGAGCAGTACTTC.

The chain is built from TRBV29-1 and TRBJ1-1; 8 bases agree with TRBD1. Per the germline V gene, CDR1 is SQVTM and CDR2 is ANQGSEA. The junction had 9 bases not matched to a gene; V was cut back by 7 bases and J by 2 bases. This CDR3 spans 14 amino acids. The CDR3 loop reads CSALQGGRNTEAFF. The CDR3 region has the DNA TGCAGCGCCTTACAGGGGGGTAGAAACACTGAAGCTTTCTTT. Supplemented by reference TRBV29-1 and TRBJ1-1, the full variable domain reads SAVISQKPSRDICQRGTSLTIQCQVDSQVTMMFWYRQQPGQSLTLIATANQGSEATYESGFVIDKFPISRPNLTFSTLTVSNMSPEDSSIYLCSALQGGRNTEAFFGQGTRLTVV.

The chain combines TRBV20-1 with TRBJ2-5, with a possible D match to TRBD1 (6 bases). CDR1 is DFQATT and CDR2 is SNEGSKA in the germline V gene (reference sequence). The CDR3 is made up of 13 amino acids. The germline V and J ends were trimmed by 3 bases and 2 bases, with 10 bases remaining between them. CDR3 loop: CSASRTVQETQYF. The CDR3 nucleotides read TGCAGTGCTAGTCGGACAGTACAAGAGACCCAGTACTTC.

The J gene is TRBJ2-3, the V gene TRBV20-1; D is ambiguous. Germline CDR1 and CDR2: DFQATT and SNEGSKA (reference sequence). There are 11 residues in the CDR3. Trimming removed 6 bases from V and 9 bases from J, with 13 bases in between. The CDR3 sequence is CSAGPPLTQYF. The CDR3 bases are TGCAGTGCAGGGCCCCCGCTAACGCAGTATTTT.

The rearrangement joins TRBV7-2 to TRBJ2-2; D is perhaps TRBD1 or TRBD2 (6 bases each). V lost 2 bases and J lost 8, with 12 bases in between. CDR1 and CDR2 (germline): SGHTA, FQGNSA. The CDR3 is 14 amino acids. The CDR3 region is CASSLIGGRGELFF. As DNA, the CDR3 is TGTGCCAGCAGCTTAATCGGGGGCAGGGGGGAGCTGTTTTTT.

This clonotype was detected only a few times. The chain couples TRBV7-2 to TRBJ2-3; 7 bases align to TRBD2. This CDR3 has 15 amino acids. V lost 4 bases to trimming and J lost 4 bases; unmatched junction nucleotides: 8. Germline assignment: CDR1 SGHTA and CDR2 FQGNSA. The CDR3 coding sequence is TGTGCCAGCAGCTCAGCGGGACTCCCCCCAGATACGCAGTATTTT. The encoded protein is CASSSAGLPPDTQYF.

This clonotype was seen more than once but under ten times. V gene TRBV3-1 combines with J gene TRBJ1-2, with D uncertain. V dropped 5 bases and J dropped 3 bases, with 10 bases sitting between them. Per the germline V gene, CDR1 is LGHDT and CDR2 is YNNKEL (reference sequence). This CDR3 region has 13 residues. The CDR3 DNA reads as TGTGCCAGCAGCGGAGGAGGGTACTATGGCTACACCTTC. Translation: CASSGGGYYGYTF. The variable domain in full, completed from reference TRBV3-1 and TRBJ1-2, reads DTAVSQTPKYLVTQMGNDKSIKCEQNLGHDTMYWYKQDSKKFLKIMFSYNNKELIINETVPNRFSPKSPDKAHLNLHINSLELGDSAVYFCASSGGGYYGYTFGSGTRLTVV.

This clonotype has only a few counts. The rearrangement links TRBV4-3 to TRBJ2-2; 8 bases are shared with TRBD2. Trimming cost V 6 bases and J 3 bases; bases outside gene matches: 6. From germline, CDR1 is LGHNA and CDR2 YSLEER. This CDR3 has 15 residues. This CDR3 reads CASSSRGADTGELFF. CDR3 bases: TGCGCCAGCAGTTCGCGGGGGGCGGACACCGGGGAGCTGTTTTTT.

Comments on this clonotype: A much bigger clone sits one base away, suggesting this may be a read error. The rearrangement joins TRBV4-2 to TRBJ1-1; D remains unclear. Germline values: CDR1 LGHNA, CDR2 YNFKEQ. Deletions cut 0 bases from V and 1 base from J, with 3 bases between. The CDR3 runs to 13 residues. The DNA for the CDR3 is TGTGCCAGCAGCCAAGATTGGAACACTGAAGCTTTCTTT. Its translation: CASSQDWNTEAFF.

The chain combines TRBV6-2 or TRBV6-3 with TRBJ2-6; TRBD2 is a possible D gene (5 bases). This CDR3 is built from 15 residues. Germline V lookup: CDR1 MNHEY, CDR2 SVGEGT. Trimming pared 6 bases from V and 2 bases from J, leaving 11 bases between. CDR3 nucleotide sequence: TGTGCCAGCAGCCTTACTAGACCTGGGGCCAACGTCCTGACTTTC. It specifies CASSLTRPGANVLTF.

This clonotype occurred a few times. This chain uses TRBV28 with TRBJ1-2; D unclear. Germline V CDR1 and CDR2: MDHEN, SYDVKM. V lost 6 bases and J lost 8, with 22 bases in between. This CDR3 comprises 15 residues. CDR3 loop: CASSGLLWAMGGYTF. The DNA for the CDR3 is TGTGCCAGCAGCGGACTCCTTTGGGCGATGGGGGGCTACACCTTC.

This clonotype was found a few times. The V and J genes are TRBV7-9 and TRBJ2-1; D possibly corresponds to TRBD1 (6 bases). This CDR3 spans 15 amino acids. Germline V gives CDR1 SEHNR, CDR2 FQNEAQ (reference sequence). Trimming took 5 bases from V and 5 from J, leaving 16 bases between them. The CDR3 spells CASSPLGQLNNEQFF. For the CDR3, the DNA is TGTGCCAGCAGCCCACTTGGACAGCTTAACAATGAGCAGTTCTTC.

The chain carries TRBV3-1 and TRBJ2-1, with no clear D. This CDR3 spans 14 amino acids. V lost 3 bases and J 7 bases, leaving 13 bases between the germline ends. Germline CDR1 and CDR2: LGHDT and YNNKEL (reference sequence). The CDR3 DNA follows: TGTGCCAGCAGCCATGCCCCTCCTGGGAATGAGCAGTTCTTC. As protein: CASSHAPPGNEQFF.

This clonotype has at least ten counts. This rearrangement joins TRBV7-8 to TRBJ2-7; 7 nucleotides align to TRBD2. Germline values: CDR1 SGHVS, CDR2 FQNEAQ. The CDR3 runs to 15 residues. V lost 5 bases to trimming and J lost 6 bases; unmatched junction nucleotides: 13. CDR3 DNA: TGTGCCAGCAGCACGACTAGCAGTATCGCCCTCGAGCAGTACTTC. Its translation is CASSTTSSIALEQYF.

This clonotype was observed at least ten times. The CDR3 sequence: CSVGPGGTDTQYF. The CDR3 nucleotides are TGCAGCGTGGGCCCGGGAGGCACAGATACGCAGTATTTT. The chain combines TRBV29-1 with TRBJ2-3; a weak D match, TRBD2 (6 bases). Trimming cost V 6 bases and J 1 base, with 11 bases left between them. From germline, CDR1 is SQVTM and CDR2 ANQGSEA. This CDR3 region has 13 residues.

This clonotype was found once. V and J are TRBV27 and TRBJ1-5; no firm D call. Germline V gene data show CDR1 as MNHEY and CDR2 as SMNVEV (reference sequence). This CDR3 is built from 13 residues. Between the trimmed V and J ends, which lost 6 bases and 5 bases, there was a span of 11 bases. CDR3 DNA: TGTGCCAGCAGACGCCGGAAGGATCAGCCCCAGCATTTT. Translating it yields CASRRRKDQPQHF.

A few counts support this clonotype. The chain recombines TRBV7-9 with TRBJ1-6; tentatively, D is TRBD1 (5 bases). V dropped 5 bases and J dropped 7 bases, with 15 bases sitting between them. There are 15 residues in the CDR3. The V gene's germline CDR1 is SEHNR and CDR2 FQNEAQ (reference sequence). The CDR3 DNA reads TGTGCCAGCAGCAGCCCGGGACTGCCGAATTCACCCCTCCACTTT. Its translation is CASSSPGLPNSPLHF.

This clonotype showed up just a few times. This chain connects TRBV29-1 to TRBJ2-5; D is perhaps TRBD1 or TRBD2 (6 bases each). This CDR3 contains 14 residues. The V end was cut by 6 bases, the J end by 5 bases, with 19 bases between. Germline V CDR1 and CDR2: SQVTM, ANQGSEA. In nucleotides, the CDR3 is TGCAGCGTGGGAGAGGGGGGCGCTCGGGAGACCCAGTACTTC. Protein: CSVGEGGARETQYF. Looking up the rest from reference TRBV29-1 and TRBJ2-5 gives the full variable domain: SAVISQKPSRDICQRGTSLTIQCQVDSQVTMMFWYRQQPGQSLTLIATANQGSEATYESGFVIDKFPISRPNLTFSTLTVSNMSPEDSSIYLCSVGEGGARETQYFGPGTRLLVL.

This clonotype was found a few times. The rearrangement links TRBV10-3 to TRBJ2-7; D not certain. The V and J ends lost 3 bases and 2 bases respectively, with 8 bases between them. The CDR3 totals 13 residues. The germline V gene encodes CDR1 ENHRY and CDR2 SYGVKD. CDR3 loop: CAISEQTPYEQYF. The CDR3 DNA reads as TGTGCCATCAGTGAACAGACCCCCTACGAGCAGTACTTC.

In this sample, this clonotype turned up a few times. The J gene is TRBJ1-1, the V gene TRBV30, with D hard to call. The CDR3 runs 14 residues. CDR1 and CDR2 (germline): GTSNPN, SVGIG (reference sequence). The V gene lost 0 bases and the J gene lost 1 base, with 9 bases spanning the gap. The CDR3 sequence: CAWSVGMGNTEAFF. CDR3 nucleotides: TGTGCCTGGAGTGTAGGGATGGGGAACACTGAAGCTTTCTTT. The entire variable domain, with the rest obtained from reference TRBV30 and TRBJ1-1, is as follows: SQTIHQWPATLVQPVGSPLSLECTVEGTSNPNLYWYRQAAGRGLQLLFYSVGIGQISSEVPQNLSASRPQDRQFILSSKKLLLSDSGFYLCAWSVGMGNTEAFFGQGTRLTVV.